This note documents a single T cell receptor (beta chain) sequence. Its antigen remains unknown. This sample includes further DNA sequences coding for the same CDR3. Naive CD8 cells were CD45RO-negative, positively selected for CCR7, excluding terminally differentiated effector memory CD45RA+ cells. Sequencing used immunoSEQ multiplex PCR; TCRdb keeps in-frame clones, though not all of them. The sample includes about 2.1 million clones, 90% to 95% of them seen just once. The data derive from a study of shared clonotypes between healthy human individuals. Study-wide results and caveats: Generation probabilities of non-shared clonotypes were lower (relative to those shared by all four donors).

The CDR3 spans 14 residues. Germline lookup yields CDR1 MNHEY and CDR2 SMNVEV (reference sequence). Trimming cost V 3 bases and J 1 base, with 7 bases left between them. Material for sequencing was naive CD8+ T cells from PBMCs. The chain couples TRBV27 to TRBJ1-5; tentative D call: TRBD1 (5 bases). The receptor was isolated from a man younger than 35 in good health. Some clones in this sample may be carry-over from other donors' samples. CDR3 DNA: TGTGCCAGCAGTTTGAGGGACAGCAATCAGCCCCAGCATTTT. It codes for CASSLRDSNQPQHF.